This T cell receptor beta chain derives from a study of T cell repertoires in cytomegalovirus infection. Background on the study: CMV infection and matching HLA type were both indicated by public TCR beta signatures.

CDR1 is SGHAT and CDR2 is FQNNGV in the germline V gene. Trimming at V came to 2 bases and at J to 4 bases, leaving 3 bases not matched to a gene. The CDR3 length is 14 residues. The study's findings and limits: HLA-C-restricted CMV clonotypes gave the most frequent clonotype in two of eight donors. Cumulative public TCR beta family frequency identified carriers of CMV plus the relevant HLA.

MiXCR, run by TCRdb on the reads, gives a single entry per CDR3 protein. This table holds around 71,000 distinct CDR3 sequences, approximately 22% found once. The sample holds one count of this clonotype. Its antigen is unknown. The sample here was CD8+ T cells from cultured PBMCs, taken from culture after CMV antigen stimulation. The chain has TRBV11-2 and TRBJ2-7, with 9 bases fitting TRBD1. This receptor was identified in a human donor in good health (CMV status not recorded). Some clones in this sample may be carry-over from other donors' samples. The CDR3 reads CASSLWTGVYEQYF. CDR3 nucleotide sequence: TGTGCCAGCAGCTTATGGACAGGGGTGTACGAGCAGTACTTC.